The sequence of this T cell receptor beta chain was determined in a study of T cells after posttransplantation cyclophosphamide. General observations from the study: Blood and skin or GI T cell repertoires showed limited TRB overlap. Later post-transplant blood repertoires were often dominated by donor CD8+ memory clones. Recipient CMV seropositivity and CMV reactivation strongly tracked TRB clonality.

Busulfan-fludarabine conditioning, marrow transplant, and cyclophosphamide on days +3 and +4 were administered. This clone was recorded at least ten times. The antigen remains unidentified. The protocol was immunoSEQ multiplex PCR, while the TCRdb copy is restricted to in-frame clones and leaves out a portion. The specimen has around 5,000 clones, none found just once. The CDR3 runs 15 residues. CDR1 is MNHNS and CDR2 is SASEGT in the germline V gene. The trim removed 4 bases at V and 5 bases at J, leaving 7 bases unmatched. The origin of this receptor is a male patient in his sixties who received an allogeneic stem cell transplant from a related donor, was CMV-positive, and had acute GVHD only. Some of the T cells might come from the graft donor. The chain employs TRBV6-1 and TRBJ2-5; TRBD2 aligns across 10 bases. The starting material was PBMCs, obtained around 400 days after allogeneic stem cell transplant with posttransplant cyclophosphamide. The CDR3 DNA follows: TGTGCCAGCAGTGGGGAGCGGGGGGGCTGGGAGACCCAGTACTTC. Its translation: CASSGERGGWETQYF.